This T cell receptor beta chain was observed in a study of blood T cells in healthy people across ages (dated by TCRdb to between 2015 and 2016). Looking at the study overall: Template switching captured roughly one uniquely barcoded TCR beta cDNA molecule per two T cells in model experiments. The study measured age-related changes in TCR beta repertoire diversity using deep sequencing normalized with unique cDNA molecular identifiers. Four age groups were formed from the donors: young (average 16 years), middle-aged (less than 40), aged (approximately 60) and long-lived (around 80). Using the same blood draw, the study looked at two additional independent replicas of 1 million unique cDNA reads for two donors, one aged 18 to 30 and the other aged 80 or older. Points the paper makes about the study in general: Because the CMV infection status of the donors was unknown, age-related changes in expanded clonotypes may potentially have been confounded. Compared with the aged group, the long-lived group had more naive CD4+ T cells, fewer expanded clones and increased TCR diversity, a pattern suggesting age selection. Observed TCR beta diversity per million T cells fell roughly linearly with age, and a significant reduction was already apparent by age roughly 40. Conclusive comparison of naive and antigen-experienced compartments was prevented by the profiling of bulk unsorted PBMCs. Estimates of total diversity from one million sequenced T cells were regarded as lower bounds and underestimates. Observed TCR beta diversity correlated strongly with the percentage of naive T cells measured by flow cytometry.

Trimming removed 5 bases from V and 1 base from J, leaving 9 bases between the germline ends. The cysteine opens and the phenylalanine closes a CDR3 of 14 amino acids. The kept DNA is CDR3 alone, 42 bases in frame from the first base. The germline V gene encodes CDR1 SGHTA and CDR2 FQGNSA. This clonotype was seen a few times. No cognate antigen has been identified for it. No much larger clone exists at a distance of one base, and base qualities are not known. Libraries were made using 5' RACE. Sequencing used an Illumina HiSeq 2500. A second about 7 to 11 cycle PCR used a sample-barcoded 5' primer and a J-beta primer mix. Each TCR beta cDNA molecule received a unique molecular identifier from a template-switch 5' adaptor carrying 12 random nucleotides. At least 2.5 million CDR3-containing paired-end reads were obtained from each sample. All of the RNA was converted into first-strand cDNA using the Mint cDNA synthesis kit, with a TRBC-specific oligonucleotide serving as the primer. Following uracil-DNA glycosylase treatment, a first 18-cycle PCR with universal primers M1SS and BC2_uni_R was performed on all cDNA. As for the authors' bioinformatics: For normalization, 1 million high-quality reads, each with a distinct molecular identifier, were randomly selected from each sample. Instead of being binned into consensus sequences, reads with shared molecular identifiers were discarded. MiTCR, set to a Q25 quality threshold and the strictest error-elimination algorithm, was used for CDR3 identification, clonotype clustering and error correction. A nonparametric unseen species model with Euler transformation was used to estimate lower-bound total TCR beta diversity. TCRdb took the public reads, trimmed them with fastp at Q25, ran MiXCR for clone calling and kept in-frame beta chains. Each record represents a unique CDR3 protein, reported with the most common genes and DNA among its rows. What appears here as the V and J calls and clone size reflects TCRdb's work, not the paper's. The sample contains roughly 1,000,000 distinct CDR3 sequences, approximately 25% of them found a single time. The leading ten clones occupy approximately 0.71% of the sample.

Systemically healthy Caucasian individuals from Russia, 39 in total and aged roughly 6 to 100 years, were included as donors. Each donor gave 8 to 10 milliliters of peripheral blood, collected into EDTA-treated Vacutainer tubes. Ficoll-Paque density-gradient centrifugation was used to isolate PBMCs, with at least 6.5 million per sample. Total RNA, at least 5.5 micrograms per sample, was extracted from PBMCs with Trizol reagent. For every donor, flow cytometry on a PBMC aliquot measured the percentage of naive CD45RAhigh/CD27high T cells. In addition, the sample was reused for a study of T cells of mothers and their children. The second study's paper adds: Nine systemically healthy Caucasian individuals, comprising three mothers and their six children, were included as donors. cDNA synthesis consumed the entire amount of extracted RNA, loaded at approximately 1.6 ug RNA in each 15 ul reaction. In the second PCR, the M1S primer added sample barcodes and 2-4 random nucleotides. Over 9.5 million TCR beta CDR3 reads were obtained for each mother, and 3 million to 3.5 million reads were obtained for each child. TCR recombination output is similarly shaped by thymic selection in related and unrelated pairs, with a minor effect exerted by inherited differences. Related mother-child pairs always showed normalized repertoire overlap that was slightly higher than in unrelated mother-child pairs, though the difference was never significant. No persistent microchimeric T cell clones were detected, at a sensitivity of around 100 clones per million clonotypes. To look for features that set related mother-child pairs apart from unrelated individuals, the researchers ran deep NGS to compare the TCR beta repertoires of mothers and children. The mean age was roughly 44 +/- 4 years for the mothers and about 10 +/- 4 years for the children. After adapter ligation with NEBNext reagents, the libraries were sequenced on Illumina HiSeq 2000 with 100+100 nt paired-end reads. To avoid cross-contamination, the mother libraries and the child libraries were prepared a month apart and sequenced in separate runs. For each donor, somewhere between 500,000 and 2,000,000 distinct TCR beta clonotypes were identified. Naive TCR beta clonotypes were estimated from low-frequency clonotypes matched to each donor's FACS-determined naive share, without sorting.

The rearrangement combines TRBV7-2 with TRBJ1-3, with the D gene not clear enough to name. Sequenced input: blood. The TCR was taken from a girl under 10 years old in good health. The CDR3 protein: CASSPKWSGNTIYF. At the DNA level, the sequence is TGTGCCAGCAGCCCCAAGTGGTCTGGAAACACCATATATTTT.